The subject of this entry is one T cell receptor (beta chain). Its matching antigen is unknown. These data belong to a study of T-cell reconstitution after alpha-beta-depleted transplantation in children. Study-level results: From surviving recipient T cells and thymic progenitors came the high day-60 TCRbeta diversity observed in some patients. Expanded graft clones, several hundred of them, were reportedly the source of alpha-beta T cells about two months after transplant. A year post-transplant, T-cell counts and diversity derived mostly from newly produced T cells.

Trimming removed 3 bases from V and 7 bases from J, with 13 bases in between. The germline V gene has CDR1 MGHRA and CDR2 YSYEKL. The CDR3 has 14 residues. This sample's TCRbeta library carried unique molecular identifier barcodes. TCRdb re-derived calls from the PCR reads in MiXCR, one entry per CDR3 protein. The repertoire includes 300,000 or so distinct CDR3 sequences, over 20% of them detected once, and roughly 9.8% sits in the top ten. The chain combines TRBV4-1 with TRBJ1-5, with D possibly matching TRBD1 (6 bases). The receptor was isolated from a male patient under 18 who had a stem cell transplant for acute lymphoblastic leukemia, so the T cells may come from the graft donor. The specimen was PBMCs, mostly from graft donor cells, collected 180 days after TCRalphabeta/CD19-depleted stem cell transplant. This chain's CDR3 is CASSHPPRGQPQHF. For the CDR3, the DNA is TGCGCCAGCAGCCATCCCCCTAGGGGGCAGCCCCAGCATTTT.